The clone carrying this T cell receptor beta chain was seen more than once but under ten times. What it binds is not known. The sample belongs to a study of beta chain features in type 1 diabetes. Findings and caveats of the study: Type 1 diabetes patients showed a moderate but significant shortening of TCRB CDR3s in all four CD4+ subsets.

Investigators reverse transcribed all isolated RNA, so they sequenced expressed TCRB transcripts. Data came from immunoSEQ multiplex PCR; TCRdb stores just in-frame clones and leaves some out. The data hold approximately 730,000 clones, with about an eighth observed a single time. The sample consisted of naive CD4+ T cells from blood. This TCR derives from a man between 18 and 35 years old with type 1 diabetes.

The CDR3 region is CASSPQGLGQPQHF. The CDR3 coding sequence is TGTGCCAGCAGCCCCCAGGGTTTGGGTCAGCCCCAGCATTTT. This chain joins TRBV7-9 and TRBJ1-5; TRBD1 might be the D (5 bases). Germline V gene sequence: CDR1 SEHNR, CDR2 FQNEAQ (reference sequence). The CDR3 is made up of 14 amino acids. V gave up 5 bases and J gave up 6 bases, with 14 bases separating them.